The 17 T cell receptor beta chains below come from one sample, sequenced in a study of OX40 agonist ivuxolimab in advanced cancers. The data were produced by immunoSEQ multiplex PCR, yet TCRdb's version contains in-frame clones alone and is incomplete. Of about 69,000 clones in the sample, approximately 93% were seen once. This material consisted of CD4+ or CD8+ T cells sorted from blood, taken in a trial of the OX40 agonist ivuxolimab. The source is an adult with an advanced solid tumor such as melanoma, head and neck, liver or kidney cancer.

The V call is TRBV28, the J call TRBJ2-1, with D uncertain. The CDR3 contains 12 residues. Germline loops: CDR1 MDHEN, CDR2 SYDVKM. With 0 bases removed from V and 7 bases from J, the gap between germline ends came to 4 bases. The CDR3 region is CASSLWQNEQFF. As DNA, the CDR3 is TGTGCCAGCAGTTTATGGCAAAATGAGCAGTTCTTC.

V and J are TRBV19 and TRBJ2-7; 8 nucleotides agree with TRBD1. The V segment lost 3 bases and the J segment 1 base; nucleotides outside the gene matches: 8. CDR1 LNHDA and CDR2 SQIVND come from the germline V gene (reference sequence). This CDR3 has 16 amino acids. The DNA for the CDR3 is TGTGCCAGTAGTATGGGTGGACAGGGTAAATCCTACGAGCAGTACTTC. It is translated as CASSMGGQGKSYEQYF.

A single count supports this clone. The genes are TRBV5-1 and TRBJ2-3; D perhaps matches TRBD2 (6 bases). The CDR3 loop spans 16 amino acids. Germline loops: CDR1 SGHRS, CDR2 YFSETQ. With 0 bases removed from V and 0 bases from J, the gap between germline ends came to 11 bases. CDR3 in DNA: TGCGCCAGCAGCTTGGGGCTAGCGCAAAGCACAGATACGCAGTATTTT. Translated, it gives CASSLGLAQSTDTQYF.

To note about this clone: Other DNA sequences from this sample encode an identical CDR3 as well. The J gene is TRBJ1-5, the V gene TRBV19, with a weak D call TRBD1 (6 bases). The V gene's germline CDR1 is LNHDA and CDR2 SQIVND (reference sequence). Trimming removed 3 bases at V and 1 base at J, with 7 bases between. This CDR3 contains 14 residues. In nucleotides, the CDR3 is TGTGCCAGTAGTATGGACAGCAGCAATCAGCCCCAGCATTTT. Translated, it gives CASSMDSSNQPQHF.

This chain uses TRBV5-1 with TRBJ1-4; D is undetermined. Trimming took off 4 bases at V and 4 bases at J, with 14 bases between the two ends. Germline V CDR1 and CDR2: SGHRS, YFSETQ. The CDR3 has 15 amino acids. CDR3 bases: TGCGCCAGCAGCATTGACGGACGGAATAATGAAAAACTGTTTTTT. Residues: CASSIDGRNNEKLFF.

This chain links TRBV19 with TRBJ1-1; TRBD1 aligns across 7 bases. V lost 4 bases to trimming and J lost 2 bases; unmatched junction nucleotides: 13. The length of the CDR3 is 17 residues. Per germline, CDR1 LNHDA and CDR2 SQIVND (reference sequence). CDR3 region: CASSKGTAKGGNTEAFF. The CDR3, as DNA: TGTGCCAGTAGTAAAGGGACAGCCAAGGGGGGAAACACTGAAGCTTTCTTT.

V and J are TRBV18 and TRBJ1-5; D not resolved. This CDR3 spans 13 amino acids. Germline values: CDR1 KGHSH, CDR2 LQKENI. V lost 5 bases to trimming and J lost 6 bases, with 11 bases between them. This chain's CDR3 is CASSTEVGQPQHF. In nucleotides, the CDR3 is TGTGCCAGCTCAACGGAGGTGGGTCAGCCCCAGCATTTT.

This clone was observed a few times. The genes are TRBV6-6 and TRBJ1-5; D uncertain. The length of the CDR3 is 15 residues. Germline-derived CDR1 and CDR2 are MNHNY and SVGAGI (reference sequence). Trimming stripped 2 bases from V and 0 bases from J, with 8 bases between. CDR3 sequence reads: CASSYAAGSNQPQHF. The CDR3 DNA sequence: TGTGCCAGCAGTTACGCCGCGGGTAGCAATCAGCCCCAGCATTTT.

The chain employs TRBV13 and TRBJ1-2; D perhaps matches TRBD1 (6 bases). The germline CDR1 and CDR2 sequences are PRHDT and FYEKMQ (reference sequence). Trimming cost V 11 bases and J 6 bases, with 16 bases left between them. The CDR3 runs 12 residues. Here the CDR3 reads CAGTRGMDGYTF. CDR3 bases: TGTGCCGGGACAAGGGGCATGGATGGCTACACCTTC.

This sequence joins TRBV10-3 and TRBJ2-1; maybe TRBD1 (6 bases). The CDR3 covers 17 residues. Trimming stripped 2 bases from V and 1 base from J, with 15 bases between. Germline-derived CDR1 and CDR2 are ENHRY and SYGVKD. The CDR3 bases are TGTGCCATCAGTGAGGAGCGTGGGGGACAATCCTACAATGAGCAGTTCTTC. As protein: CAISEERGGQSYNEQFF.

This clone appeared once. CDR3 coding DNA: TGCGCCAGCAGCCAAGTTGACAGGGAAGCTGGCTACACCTTC. This sequence encodes CASSQVDREAGYTF. The chain combines TRBV4-1 with TRBJ1-2; TRBD1 aligns across 7 bases. J lost 7 bases, V lost 1 base, and 6 bases had no gene match. This CDR3 comprises 14 residues. Germline CDR1 is MGHRA and CDR2 is YSYEKL.

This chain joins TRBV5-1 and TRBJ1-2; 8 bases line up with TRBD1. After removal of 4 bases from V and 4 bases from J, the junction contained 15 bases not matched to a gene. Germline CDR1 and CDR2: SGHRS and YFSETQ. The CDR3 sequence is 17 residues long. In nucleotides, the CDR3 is TGCGCCAGCAGCGCAGCATCTTCCGGACAGGGTATCTATGGCTACACCTTC. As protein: CASSAASSGQGIYGYTF. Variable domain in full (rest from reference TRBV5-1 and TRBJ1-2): KAGVTQTPRYLIKTRGQQVTLSCSPISGHRSVSWYQQTPGQGLQFLFEYFSETQRNKGNFPGRFSGRQFSNSRSEMNVSTLELGDSALYLCASSAASSGQGIYGYTFGSGTRLTVV.

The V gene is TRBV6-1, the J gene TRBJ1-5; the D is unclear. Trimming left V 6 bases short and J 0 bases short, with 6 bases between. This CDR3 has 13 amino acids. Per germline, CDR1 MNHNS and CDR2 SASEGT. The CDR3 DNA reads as TGTGCCAGCAGGGCCTTTAGCAATCAGCCCCAGCATTTT. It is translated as CASRAFSNQPQHF.

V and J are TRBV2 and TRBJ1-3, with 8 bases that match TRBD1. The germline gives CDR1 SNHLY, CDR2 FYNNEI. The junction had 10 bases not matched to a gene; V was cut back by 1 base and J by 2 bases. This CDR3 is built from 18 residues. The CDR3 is CASSEDSDRGLAGNTIYF. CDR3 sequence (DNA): TGTGCCAGCAGTGAAGATTCTGACAGGGGTTTAGCTGGAAACACCATATATTTT. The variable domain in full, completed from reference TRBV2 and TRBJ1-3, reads EPEVTQTPSHQVTQMGQEVILRCVPISNHLYFYWYRQILGQKVEFLVSFYNNEISEKSEIFDDQFSVERPDGSNFTLKIRSTKLEDSAMYFCASSEDSDRGLAGNTIYFGEGSWLTVV.

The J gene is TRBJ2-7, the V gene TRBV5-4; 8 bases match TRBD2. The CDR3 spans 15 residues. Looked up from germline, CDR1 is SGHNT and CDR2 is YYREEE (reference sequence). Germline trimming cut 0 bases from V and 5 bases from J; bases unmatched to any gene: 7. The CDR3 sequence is CASSLEGGRLNEQYF. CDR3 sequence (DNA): TGTGCCAGCAGCTTGGAGGGCGGGAGGTTAAACGAGCAGTACTTC. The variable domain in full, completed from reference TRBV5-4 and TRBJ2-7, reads ETGVTQSPTHLIKTRGQQVTLRCSSQSGHNTVSWYQQALGQGPQFIFQYYREEENGRGNFPPRFSGLQFPNYSSELNVNALELDDSALYLCASSLEGGRLNEQYFGPGTRLTVT.

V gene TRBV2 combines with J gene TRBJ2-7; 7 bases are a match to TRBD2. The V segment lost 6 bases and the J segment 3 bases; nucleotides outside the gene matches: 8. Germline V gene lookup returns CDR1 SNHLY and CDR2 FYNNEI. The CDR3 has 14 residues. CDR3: CASRSSGTDYEQYF. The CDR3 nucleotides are TGTGCCAGCAGGTCAAGCGGGACGGACTACGAGCAGTACTTC.

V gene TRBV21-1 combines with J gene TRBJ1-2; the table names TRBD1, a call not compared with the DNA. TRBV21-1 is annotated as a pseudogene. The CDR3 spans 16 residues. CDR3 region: CASSKFIRQGRKGYTF. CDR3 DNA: TGTGCCAGCAGCAAATTTATTCGACAGGGGCGGAAGGGCTACACCTTC.